The sequence of this T cell receptor beta chain was determined in a study of blood T cell repertoires in COVID-19. On the study more broadly: There were acute and convalescent COVID-19 samples, and they came from the United States, Italy and Spain.

Generated by immunoSEQ multiplex PCR, the TCRdb table keeps only in-frame clones and is missing some. The sample carries thousands of clones, 91% recorded once. What was sequenced was peripheral blood. The origin of this receptor is a woman aged 45 to 65 with active COVID-19.

CDR3 coding DNA: TGTGCCAGCAGAAGGGGGGGACAGGGGAACCCGTCCACTGAAGCTTTCTTT. It is translated as CASRRGGQGNPSTEAFF. The V and J genes are TRBV7-8 and TRBJ1-1; 10 positions agree with TRBD1. V lost 6 bases and J lost 4; bases outside the gene matches: 14. The CDR3 length is 17 residues. Germline CDR1 is SGHVS and CDR2 is FQNEAQ.